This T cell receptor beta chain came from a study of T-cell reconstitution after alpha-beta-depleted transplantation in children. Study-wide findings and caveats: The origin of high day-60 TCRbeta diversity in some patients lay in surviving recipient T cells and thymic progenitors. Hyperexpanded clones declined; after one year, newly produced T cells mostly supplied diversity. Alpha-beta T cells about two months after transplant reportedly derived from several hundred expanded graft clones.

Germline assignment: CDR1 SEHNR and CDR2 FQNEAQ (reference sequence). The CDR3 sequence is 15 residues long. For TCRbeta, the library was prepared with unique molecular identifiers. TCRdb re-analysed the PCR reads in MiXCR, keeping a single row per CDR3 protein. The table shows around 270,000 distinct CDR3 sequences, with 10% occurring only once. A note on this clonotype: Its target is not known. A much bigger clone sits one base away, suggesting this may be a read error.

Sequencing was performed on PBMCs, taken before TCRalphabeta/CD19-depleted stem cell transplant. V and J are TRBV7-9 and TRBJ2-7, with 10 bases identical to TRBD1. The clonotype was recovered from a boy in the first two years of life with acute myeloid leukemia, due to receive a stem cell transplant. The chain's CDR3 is CASSPDRGRSYEKYF. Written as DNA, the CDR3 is TGTGCCAGCAGCCCAGACAGGGGGCGCTCCTACGAGAAGTACTTC.